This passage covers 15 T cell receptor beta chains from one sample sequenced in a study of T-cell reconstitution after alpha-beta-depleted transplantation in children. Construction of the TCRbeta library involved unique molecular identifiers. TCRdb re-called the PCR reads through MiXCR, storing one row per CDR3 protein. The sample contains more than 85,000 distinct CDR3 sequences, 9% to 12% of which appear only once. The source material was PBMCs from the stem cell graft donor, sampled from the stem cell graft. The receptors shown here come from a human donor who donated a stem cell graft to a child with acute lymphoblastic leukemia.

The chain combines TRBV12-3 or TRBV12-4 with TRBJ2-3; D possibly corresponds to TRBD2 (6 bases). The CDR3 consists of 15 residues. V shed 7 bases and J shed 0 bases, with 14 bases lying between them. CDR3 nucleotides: TGTGCCAGCAAAGGAGGGCACACCAGCACAGATACGCAGTATTTT. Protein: CASKGGHTSTDTQYF.

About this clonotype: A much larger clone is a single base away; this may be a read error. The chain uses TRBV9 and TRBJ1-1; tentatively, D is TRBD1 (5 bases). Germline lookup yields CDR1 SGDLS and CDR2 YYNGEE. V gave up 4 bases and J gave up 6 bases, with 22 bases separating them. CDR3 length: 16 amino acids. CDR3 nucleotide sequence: TGTGCCAGCAGCCTGCGGGACGGTGGGGGATACGCTGAAGCTTTCTTT. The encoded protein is CASSLRDGGGYAEAFF.

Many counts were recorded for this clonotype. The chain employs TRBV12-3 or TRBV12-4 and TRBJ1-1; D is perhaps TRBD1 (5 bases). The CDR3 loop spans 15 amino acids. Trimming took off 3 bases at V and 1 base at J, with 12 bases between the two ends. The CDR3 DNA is TGTGCCAGCAGTTTGGCCAGTACAGGGAACACTGAAGCTTTCTTT. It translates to CASSLASTGNTEAFF.

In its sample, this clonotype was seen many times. The chain's CDR3 is CASSLVFRTEAFF. The CDR3 DNA reads TGTGCCAGCTCACTGGTGTTTAGGACTGAAGCTTTCTTT. V is TRBV18 and J is TRBJ1-1; D gene unclear. CDR1 is KGHSH, CDR2 LQKENI, per germline. The V end was cut by 4 bases, the J end by 5 bases, with 11 bases between. The CDR3 runs 13 residues.

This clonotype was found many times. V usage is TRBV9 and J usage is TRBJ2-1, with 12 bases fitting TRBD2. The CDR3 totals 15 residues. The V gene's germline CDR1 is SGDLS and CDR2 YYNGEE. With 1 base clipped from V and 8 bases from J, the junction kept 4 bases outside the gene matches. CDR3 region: CASSVPSGRADEQFF. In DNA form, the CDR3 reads TGTGCCAGCAGCGTACCTAGCGGGAGGGCCGATGAGCAGTTCTTC.

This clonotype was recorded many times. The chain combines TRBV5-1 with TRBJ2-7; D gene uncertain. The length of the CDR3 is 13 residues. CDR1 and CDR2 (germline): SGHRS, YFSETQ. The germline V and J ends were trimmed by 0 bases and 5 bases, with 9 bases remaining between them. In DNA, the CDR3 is TGCGCCAGCAGCTTGGCTACGGGTGACGAGCAGTACTTC. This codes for CASSLATGDEQYF.

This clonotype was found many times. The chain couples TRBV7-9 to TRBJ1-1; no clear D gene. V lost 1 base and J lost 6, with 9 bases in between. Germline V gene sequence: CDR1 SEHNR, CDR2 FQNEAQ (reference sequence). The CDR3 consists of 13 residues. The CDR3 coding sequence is TGTGCCAGCAGCTTAGTTGAAAGGCCTGAAGCTTTCTTT. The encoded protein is CASSLVERPEAFF.

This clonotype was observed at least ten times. CDR3 nucleotide sequence: TGCGCCAGCACCCCCGGACAGAACACAGATACGCAGTATTTT. It yields the protein CASTPGQNTDTQYF. The chain employs TRBV5-1 and TRBJ2-3; tentative D call: TRBD1 (6 bases). The CDR3 is 14 residues long. CDR1 and CDR2 from the germline V gene are SGHRS and YFSETQ. V lost 6 bases and J 2 bases, leaving 13 bases between the germline ends. The complete variable domain, with remaining parts taken from reference TRBV5-1 and TRBJ2-3, reads KAGVTQTPRYLIKTRGQQVTLSCSPISGHRSVSWYQQTPGQGLQFLFEYFSETQRNKGNFPGRFSGRQFSNSRSEMNVSTLELGDSALYLCASTPGQNTDTQYFGPGTRLTVL.

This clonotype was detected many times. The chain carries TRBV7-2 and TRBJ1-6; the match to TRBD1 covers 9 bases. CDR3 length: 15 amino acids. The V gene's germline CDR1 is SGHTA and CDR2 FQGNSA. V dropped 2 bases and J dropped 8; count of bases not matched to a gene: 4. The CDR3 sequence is CASSLWGQGDSPLHF. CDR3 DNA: TGTGCCAGCAGCTTATGGGGACAGGGTGATTCACCCCTCCACTTT.

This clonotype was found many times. This CDR3 reads CSALTGNEQFF. The CDR3 DNA sequence: TGCAGTGCACTCACCGGCAATGAGCAGTTCTTC. The gene calls are TRBV20-1 and TRBJ2-1; D is uncertain. Germline V gene lookup returns CDR1 DFQATT and CDR2 SNEGSKA (reference sequence). Trimming took off 6 bases at V and 6 bases at J, with 9 bases between the two ends. The CDR3 consists of 11 residues.

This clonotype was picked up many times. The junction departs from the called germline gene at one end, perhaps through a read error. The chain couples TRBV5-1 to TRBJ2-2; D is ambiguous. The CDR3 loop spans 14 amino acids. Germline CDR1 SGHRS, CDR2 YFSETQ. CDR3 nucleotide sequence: TGCTCCAGCAGTTCCTCTTTGGGCACCGGGGAGCTGTTTTTT. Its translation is CSSSSSLGTGELFF.

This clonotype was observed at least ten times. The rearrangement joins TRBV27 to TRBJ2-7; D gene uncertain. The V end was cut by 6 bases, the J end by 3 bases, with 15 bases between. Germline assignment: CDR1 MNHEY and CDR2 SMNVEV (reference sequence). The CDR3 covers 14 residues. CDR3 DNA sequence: TGTGCCAGCAGCCGCAGCGATCCGATCTACGAGCAGTACTTC. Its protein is CASSRSDPIYEQYF.

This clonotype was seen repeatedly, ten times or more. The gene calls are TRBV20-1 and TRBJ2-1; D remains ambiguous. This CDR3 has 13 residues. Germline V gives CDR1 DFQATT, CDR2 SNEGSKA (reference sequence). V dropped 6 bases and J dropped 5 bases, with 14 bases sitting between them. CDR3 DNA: TGCAGTGCCACGAGTGGGTGGGACAATGAGCAGTTCTTC. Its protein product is CSATSGWDNEQFF.

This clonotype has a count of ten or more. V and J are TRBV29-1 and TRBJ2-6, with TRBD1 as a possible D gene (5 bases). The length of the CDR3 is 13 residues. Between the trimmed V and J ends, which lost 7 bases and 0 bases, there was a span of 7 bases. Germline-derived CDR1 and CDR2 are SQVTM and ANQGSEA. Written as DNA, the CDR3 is TGCAGCGCCAGGGACTCTGGGGCCAACGTCCTGACTTTC. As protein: CSARDSGANVLTF.

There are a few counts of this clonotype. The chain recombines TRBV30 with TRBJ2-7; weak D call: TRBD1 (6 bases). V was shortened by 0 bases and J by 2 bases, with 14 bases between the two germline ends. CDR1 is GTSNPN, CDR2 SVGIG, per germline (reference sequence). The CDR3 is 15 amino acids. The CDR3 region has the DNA TGTGCCTGGAGTGTCTCCGGGACAAAAACCTACGAGCAGTACTTC. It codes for CAWSVSGTKTYEQYF.